Below, 4 T cell receptor beta chains from the same sample are listed, as sequenced in a study of CD8+CD57+ T cells in acquired aplastic anemia. Researchers used genomic DNA as the template to profile TCR beta VDJ and CDR3. MiXCR was run by TCRdb on the reads, yielding one entry per CDR3 protein. Here the sample spans about 110,000 distinct CDR3 sequences, roughly 51% being singletons. Source material: sorted CD4+, CD8+, or CD8+CD57+ T cells (not recorded which) from PBMCs. These receptors were taken from a human donor in good health, serving as a control.

This clonotype was observed many times. The chain employs TRBV6-2 or TRBV6-3 and TRBJ2-7; 11 bases line up with TRBD1. The length of the CDR3 is 15 residues. J was trimmed by 6 bases and V by 5 bases; bases with no gene match: 9. CDR1 and CDR2 (germline): MNHEY, SVGEGT. Here the CDR3 reads CASSETGTGGSEQYF. The DNA of the CDR3 is TGTGCCAGCAGTGAGACCGGGACAGGGGGAAGCGAGCAGTACTTC.

This clonotype was counted ten times or more. The chain has TRBV20-1 and TRBJ1-1; D not certain. Trimming removed 5 bases at V and 6 bases at J, with 10 bases between. Germline values: CDR1 DFQATT, CDR2 SNEGSKA (reference sequence). This CDR3 has 11 amino acids. DNA of the CDR3: TGCAGTGCTCGGGGAGACGCTGAAGCTTTCTTT. As protein: CSARGDAEAFF.

A single count supports this clonotype. This chain joins TRBV21-1 and TRBJ1-1; TRBD1 is the table's D call, not checked against the DNA. TRBV21-1 is a pseudogene. The CDR3 sequence is 12 residues long. CDR3 amino acids: CASSKQGWGAFF. The CDR3 nucleotides read TGTGCCAGCAGCAAACAGGGCTGGGGAGCTTTCTTT.

This clonotype has only a few counts. This rearrangement joins TRBV4-1 to TRBJ2-2; D is unclear. The germline V gene encodes CDR1 MGHRA and CDR2 YSYEKL. V was clipped by 1 base and J by 5 bases, with 11 bases between them. The length of the CDR3 is 15 residues. The CDR3 sequence: CASSQVVATTGELFF. CDR3 sequence (DNA): TGCGCCAGCAGCCAAGTAGTTGCCACTACCGGGGAGCTGTTTTTT.